What follows is one T cell receptor beta chain and its context. Sequencing was performed with immunoSEQ multiplex PCR; in TCRdb, only in-frame clones are kept and a portion is missing. The repertoire holds about 290,000 clones, with about nine tenths as singletons. Trimming took 0 bases from V and 5 from J; bases not matched to a gene: 4. There are 16 residues in the CDR3. Germline-derived CDR1 and CDR2 are LGHNA and YNFKEQ. The data originate from a study of blood T cell repertoires in COVID-19. Sequenced material: peripheral blood. The chain is built from TRBV4-2 and TRBJ2-5; 12 bases are a match to TRBD1. This sequence originates from a woman in her thirties with COVID-19, enrolled during active disease. DNA of the CDR3: TGTGCCAGCAGCCAAGATGGGACAGGGGGCTCGGAGACCCAGTACTTC. It codes for CASSQDGTGGSETQYF.